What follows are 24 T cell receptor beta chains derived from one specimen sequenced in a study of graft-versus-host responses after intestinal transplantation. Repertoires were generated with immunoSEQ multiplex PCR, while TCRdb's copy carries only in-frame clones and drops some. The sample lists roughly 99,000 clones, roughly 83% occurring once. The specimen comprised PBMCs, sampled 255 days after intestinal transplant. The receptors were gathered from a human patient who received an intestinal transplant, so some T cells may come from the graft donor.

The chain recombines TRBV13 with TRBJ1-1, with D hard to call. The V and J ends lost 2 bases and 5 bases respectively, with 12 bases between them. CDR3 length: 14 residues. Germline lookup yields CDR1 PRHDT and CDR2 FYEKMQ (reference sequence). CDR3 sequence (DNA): TGTGCCAGCAGCTTACCGGGAGAGAGGACTGAAGCTTTCTTT. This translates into CASSLPGERTEAFF. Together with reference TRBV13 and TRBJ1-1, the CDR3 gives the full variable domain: AAGVIQSPRHLIKEKRETATLKCYPIPRHDTVYWYQQGPGQDPQFLISFYEKMQSDKGSIPDRFSAQQFSDYHSELNMSSLELGDSALYFCASSLPGERTEAFFGQGTRLTVV.

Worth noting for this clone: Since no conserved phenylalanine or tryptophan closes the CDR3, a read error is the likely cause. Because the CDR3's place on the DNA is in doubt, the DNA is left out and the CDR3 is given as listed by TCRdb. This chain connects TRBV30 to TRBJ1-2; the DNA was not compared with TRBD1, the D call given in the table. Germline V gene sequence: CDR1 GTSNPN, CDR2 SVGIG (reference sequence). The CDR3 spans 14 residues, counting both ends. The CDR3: CAWSYSPGQALFLR.

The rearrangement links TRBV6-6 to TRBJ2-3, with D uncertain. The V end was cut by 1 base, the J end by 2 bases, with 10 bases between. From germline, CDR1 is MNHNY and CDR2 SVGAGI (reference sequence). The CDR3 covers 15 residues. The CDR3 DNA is TGTGCCAGCAGTTACTTCGGACCATCCACAGATACGCAGTATTTT. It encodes CASSYFGPSTDTQYF.

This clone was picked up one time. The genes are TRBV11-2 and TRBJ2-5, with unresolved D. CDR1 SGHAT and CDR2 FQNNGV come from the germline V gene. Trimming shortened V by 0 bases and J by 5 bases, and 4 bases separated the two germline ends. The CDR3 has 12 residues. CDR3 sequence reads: CASSLDRETQYF. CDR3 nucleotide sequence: TGTGCCAGCAGCTTAGATCGCGAGACCCAGTACTTC.

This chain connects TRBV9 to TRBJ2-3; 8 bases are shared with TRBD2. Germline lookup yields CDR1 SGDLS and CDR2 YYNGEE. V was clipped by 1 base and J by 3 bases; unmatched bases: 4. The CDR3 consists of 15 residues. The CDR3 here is CASSVFVAGTDTQYF. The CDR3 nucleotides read TGTGCCAGCAGCGTATTCGTAGCGGGGACAGATACGCAGTATTTT.

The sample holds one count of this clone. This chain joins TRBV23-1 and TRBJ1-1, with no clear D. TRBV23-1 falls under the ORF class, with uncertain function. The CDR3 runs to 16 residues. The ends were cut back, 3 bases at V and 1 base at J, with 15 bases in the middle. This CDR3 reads CASSHRKSRPNTEAFF. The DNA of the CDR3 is TGCGCCAGCAGTCATCGGAAATCTCGGCCGAACACTGAAGCTTTCTTT.

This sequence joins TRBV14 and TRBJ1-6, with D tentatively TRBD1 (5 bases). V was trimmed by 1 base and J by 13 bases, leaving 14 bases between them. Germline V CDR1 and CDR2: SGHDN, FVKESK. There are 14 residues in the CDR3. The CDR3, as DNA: TGTGCCAGCAGCCAAGCCCTAGGGGCCGCGCCCCTCCACTTT. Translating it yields CASSQALGAAPLHF.

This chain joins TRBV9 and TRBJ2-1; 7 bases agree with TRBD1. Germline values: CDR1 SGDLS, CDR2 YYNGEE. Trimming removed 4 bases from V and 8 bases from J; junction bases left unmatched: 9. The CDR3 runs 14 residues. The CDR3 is CASSPRDRAYEQFF. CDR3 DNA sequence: TGTGCCAGCAGCCCCAGGGACAGAGCTTATGAGCAGTTCTTC.

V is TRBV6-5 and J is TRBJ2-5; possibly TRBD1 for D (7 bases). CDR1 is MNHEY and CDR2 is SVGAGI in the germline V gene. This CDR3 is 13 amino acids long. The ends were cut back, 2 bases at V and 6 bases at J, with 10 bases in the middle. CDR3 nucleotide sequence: TGTGCCAGCAGTTACGGAGGGGGCAAGACCCAGTACTTC. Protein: CASSYGGGKTQYF.

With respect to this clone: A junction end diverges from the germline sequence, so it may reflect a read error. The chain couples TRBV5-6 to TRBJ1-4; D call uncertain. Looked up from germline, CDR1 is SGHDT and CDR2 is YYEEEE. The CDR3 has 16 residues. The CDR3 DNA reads TGTACCAGCAGCCCCGGGCCGGGATCAACTAATGAAAAACTGTTTTTT. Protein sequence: CTSSPGPGSTNEKLFF.

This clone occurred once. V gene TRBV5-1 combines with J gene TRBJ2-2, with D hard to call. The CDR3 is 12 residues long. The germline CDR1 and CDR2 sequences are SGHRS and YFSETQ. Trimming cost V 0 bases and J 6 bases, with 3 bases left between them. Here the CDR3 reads CASSLVAGELFF. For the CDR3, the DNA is TGCGCCAGCAGCTTGGTAGCCGGGGAGCTGTTTTTT.

The CDR3 spells CASRLLRSGGYTF. The CDR3 DNA sequence: TGTGCCAGCAGGTTACTCAGGTCGGGTGGCTACACCTTC. V gene TRBV28 combines with J gene TRBJ1-2, with D unresolved. The V gene lost 6 bases and the J gene lost 7 bases, with 15 bases spanning the gap. The CDR3 covers 13 residues. Germline V CDR1 and CDR2: MDHEN, SYDVKM.

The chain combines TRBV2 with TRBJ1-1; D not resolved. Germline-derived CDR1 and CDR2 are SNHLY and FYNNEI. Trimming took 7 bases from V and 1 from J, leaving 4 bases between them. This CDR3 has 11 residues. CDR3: CASTPNTEAFF. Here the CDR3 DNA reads TGTGCCAGCACCCCGAACACTGAAGCTTTCTTT.

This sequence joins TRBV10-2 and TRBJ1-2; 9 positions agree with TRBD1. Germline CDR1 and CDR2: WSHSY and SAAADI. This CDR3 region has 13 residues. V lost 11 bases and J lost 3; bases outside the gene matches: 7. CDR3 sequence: CAGAQGADYGYTF. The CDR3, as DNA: TGCGCCGGAGCACAGGGGGCGGACTATGGCTACACCTTC.

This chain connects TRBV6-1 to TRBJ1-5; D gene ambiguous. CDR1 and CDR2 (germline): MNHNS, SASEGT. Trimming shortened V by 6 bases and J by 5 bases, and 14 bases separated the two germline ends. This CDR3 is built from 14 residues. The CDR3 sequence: CASSLDWSYQPQHF. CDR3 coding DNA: TGTGCCAGCAGCCTCGACTGGAGCTATCAGCCCCAGCATTTT.

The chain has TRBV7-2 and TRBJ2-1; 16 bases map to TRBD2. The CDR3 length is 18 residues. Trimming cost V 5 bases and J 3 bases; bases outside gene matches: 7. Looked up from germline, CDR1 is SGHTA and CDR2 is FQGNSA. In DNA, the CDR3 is TGTGCCAGCAGCCCAGGGACTAGCGGGAGGGCCGGCTACAATGAGCAGTTCTTC. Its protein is CASSPGTSGRAGYNEQFF.

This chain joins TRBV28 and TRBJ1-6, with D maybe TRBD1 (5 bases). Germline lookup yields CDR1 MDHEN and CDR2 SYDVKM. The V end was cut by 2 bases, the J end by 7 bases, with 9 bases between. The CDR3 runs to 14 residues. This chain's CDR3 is CASSLAGNNSPLHF. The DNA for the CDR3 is TGTGCCAGCAGTTTAGCAGGGAACAATTCACCCCTCCACTTT.

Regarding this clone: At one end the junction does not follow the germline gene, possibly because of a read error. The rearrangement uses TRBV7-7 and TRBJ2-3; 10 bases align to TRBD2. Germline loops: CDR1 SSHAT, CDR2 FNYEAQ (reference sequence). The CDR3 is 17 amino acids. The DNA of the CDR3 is TGTGCTAGCAGCTCCGGCCGACTAGCGGGCCTCACAGATACGCAGTATTTT. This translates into CASSSGRLAGLTDTQYF.

As DNA, the CDR3 is TGTGCCAGCTCCGTCTCCTACAATGAGCAGTTCTTC. Protein: CASSVSYNEQFF. The chain recombines TRBV18 with TRBJ2-1; D gene ambiguous. The V end lost 6 bases, the J end lost 0 bases, and 3 bases lay between the germline ends. Germline V lookup: CDR1 KGHSH, CDR2 LQKENI. This CDR3 spans 12 amino acids.

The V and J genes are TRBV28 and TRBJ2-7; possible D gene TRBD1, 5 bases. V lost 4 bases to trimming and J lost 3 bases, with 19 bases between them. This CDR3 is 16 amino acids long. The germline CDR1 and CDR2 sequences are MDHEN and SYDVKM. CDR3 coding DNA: TGTGCCAGCAGTTCCTCAGGGCAATCCCATTTCTACGAGCAGTACGTC. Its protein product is CASSSSGQSHFYEQYV.

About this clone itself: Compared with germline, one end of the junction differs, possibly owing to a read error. The CDR3 sequence: CASSKAKGALSTDTQYF. The CDR3 DNA reads TGTGCCAGCAGTAAAGCGAAGGGAGCGCTCAGCACAGATACGCAGTATTTT. The chain carries TRBV6-1 and TRBJ2-3; D perhaps matches TRBD2 (5 bases). This CDR3 region has 17 residues. The germline V gene encodes CDR1 MNHNS and CDR2 SASEGT.

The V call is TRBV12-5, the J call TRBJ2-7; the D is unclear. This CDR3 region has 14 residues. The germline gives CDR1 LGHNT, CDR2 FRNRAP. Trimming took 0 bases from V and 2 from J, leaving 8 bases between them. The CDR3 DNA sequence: TGTGCTAGTGGTTTGGTACGTCAGGCCTACGAGCAGTACGTC. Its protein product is CASGLVRQAYEQYV.

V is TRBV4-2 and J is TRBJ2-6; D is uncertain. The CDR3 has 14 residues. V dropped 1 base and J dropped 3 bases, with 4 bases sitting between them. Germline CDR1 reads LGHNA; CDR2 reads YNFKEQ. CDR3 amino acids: CASSQAGGANVLTF. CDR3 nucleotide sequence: TGTGCCAGCAGCCAAGCGGGTGGGGCCAACGTCCTGACTTTC.

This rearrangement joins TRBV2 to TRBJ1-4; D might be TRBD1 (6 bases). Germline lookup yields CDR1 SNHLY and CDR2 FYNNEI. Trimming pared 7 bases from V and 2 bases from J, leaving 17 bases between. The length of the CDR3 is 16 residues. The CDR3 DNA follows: TGTGCCAGCAAGGACAGCTTATCGTTCACTAATGAAAAACTGTTTTTT. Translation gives CASKDSLSFTNEKLFF.